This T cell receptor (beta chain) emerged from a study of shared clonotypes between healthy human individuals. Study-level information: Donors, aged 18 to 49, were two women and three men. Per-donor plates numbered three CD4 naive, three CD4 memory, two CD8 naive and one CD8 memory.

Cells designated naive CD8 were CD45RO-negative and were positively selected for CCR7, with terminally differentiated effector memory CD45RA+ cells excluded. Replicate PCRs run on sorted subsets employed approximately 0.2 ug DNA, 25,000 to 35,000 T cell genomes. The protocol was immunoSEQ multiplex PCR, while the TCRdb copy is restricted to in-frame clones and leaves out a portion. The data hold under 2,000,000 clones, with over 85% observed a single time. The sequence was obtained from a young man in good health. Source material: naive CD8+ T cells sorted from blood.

The CDR3 bases are TGCGCCAGCAGTGATAAGGGTCCGAGCACAGATACGCAGTATTTT. The encoded protein is CASSDKGPSTDTQYF. This sequence joins TRBV10-1 and TRBJ2-3; D not resolved. Germline CDR1 WNHNN, CDR2 SYGVQD (reference sequence). V lost 3 bases and J 0 bases, leaving 10 bases between the germline ends. CDR3 length equals 15 residues.